Presented here are 10 T cell receptor beta chains from one specimen sequenced in a study of T cell responses to AZD1222 COVID-19 vaccine. TCRdb's table, derived via immunoSEQ multiplex PCR, lists solely in-frame clones and lacks some. The table lists some 60,000 clones, roughly 89% of them singletons. This specimen was peripheral blood, taken 28 days after the second AZD1222 dose. These receptors all stem from an adult who received the AZD1222 COVID-19 vaccine.

The chain carries TRBV3-1 (or the pseudogene TRBV3-2) and TRBJ1-3; D not certain. V shed 5 bases and J shed 4 bases, with 12 bases lying between them. CDR3 length equals 14 residues. Germline V gene sequence: CDR1 LGHDT, CDR2 YNNKEL (reference sequence). The CDR3 reads CASSESRLGNTIYF. CDR3 nucleotide sequence: TGTGCCAGCAGCGAATCCAGATTGGGAAACACCATATATTTT.

The chain combines TRBV19 with TRBJ2-7; D remains ambiguous. V gave up 4 bases and J gave up 3 bases, with 13 bases separating them. CDR1 is LNHDA and CDR2 is SQIVND in the germline V gene (reference sequence). CDR3 length: 14 amino acids. The CDR3 sequence: CASSTNTFYYEQYF. In nucleotides, the CDR3 is TGTGCCAGTAGTACCAACACCTTCTACTACGAGCAGTACTTC.

The chain combines TRBV7-6 with TRBJ2-1, with TRBD2 matching over 11 bases. This CDR3 is 15 amino acids long. The junction had 5 bases not matched to a gene; V was cut back by 4 bases and J by 6 bases. Germline V gene sequence: CDR1 SGHVS, CDR2 FNYEAQ. The CDR3: CASSSPGTSGNEQFF. The CDR3 bases are TGTGCCAGCAGCTCCCCCGGGACTAGCGGCAATGAGCAGTTCTTC.

The J gene is TRBJ1-1, the V gene TRBV6-2 or TRBV6-3, with 7 positions matching TRBD1. CDR3 size: 15 residues. CDR1 is MNHEY, CDR2 SVGEGT, per germline. V was pared by 6 bases and J by 4 bases, with 11 bases of the junction left unmatched. CDR3 region: CASSSPNRGSTEAFF. The DNA for the CDR3 is TGTGCCAGCAGCTCCCCTAACAGGGGTAGCACTGAAGCTTTCTTT.

The CDR3 DNA follows: TGTGCCAGCAGCCTTCGCAGCTCCTACGAGCAGTACTTC. Translated, it gives CASSLRSSYEQYF. The chain uses TRBV11-2 and TRBJ2-7; D ambiguous. Trimming stripped 5 bases from V and 0 bases from J, with 8 bases between. Germline CDR1 SGHAT, CDR2 FQNNGV. The CDR3 totals 13 residues.

The rearrangement links TRBV7-2 to TRBJ1-5; no clear D. Trimming took 2 bases from V and 4 from J, leaving 9 bases between them. The CDR3 is 14 amino acids. Germline V gives CDR1 SGHTA, CDR2 FQGNSA. Written as DNA, the CDR3 is TGTGCCAGCAGCTTACCCCTTTCTAATCAGCCCCAGCATTTT. Amino acid sequence: CASSLPLSNQPQHF.

Only one count was recorded for this clone. V and J are TRBV2 and TRBJ1-4, with a tentative D call TRBD1 (6 bases). Germline V gene data show CDR1 as SNHLY and CDR2 as FYNNEI. The germline V and J ends were trimmed by 6 bases and 10 bases, with 18 bases remaining between them. CDR3 length equals 14 residues. In DNA form, the CDR3 reads TGTGCCAGCAGAACCTCCACAGGGTCGGGAAAACTGTTTTTT. Protein: CASRTSTGSGKLFF.

This rearrangement joins TRBV2 to TRBJ1-1; D is uncertain. Looked up from germline, CDR1 is SNHLY and CDR2 is FYNNEI. V lost 8 bases, J lost 1 base, and 23 bases lay in between. The CDR3 sequence is 17 residues long. CDR3 loop: CASSRMAAGATNTEAFF. The CDR3 DNA follows: TGTGCCAGCTCCCGAATGGCGGCAGGTGCTACGAACACTGAAGCTTTCTTT. Looking up the rest from reference TRBV2 and TRBJ1-1 gives the full variable domain: EPEVTQTPSHQVTQMGQEVILRCVPISNHLYFYWYRQILGQKVEFLVSFYNNEISEKSEIFDDQFSVERPDGSNFTLKIRSTKLEDSAMYFCASSRMAAGATNTEAFFGQGTRLTVV.

This clone ranks as large. V and J are TRBV7-6 and TRBJ2-1; TRBD1 agrees at 7 bases. Germline V gene data show CDR1 as SGHVS and CDR2 as FNYEAQ. There are 13 residues in the CDR3. V gave up 4 bases and J gave up 6 bases; unmatched junction bases: 3. The CDR3 DNA reads as TGTGCCAGCAGCTCCGACAGGGCCAATGAGCAGTTCTTC. This sequence encodes CASSSDRANEQFF.

V gene TRBV6-6 combines with J gene TRBJ2-3; D gene ambiguous. V lost 2 bases, J lost 5 bases, and 5 bases lay in between. The germline gives CDR1 MNHNY, CDR2 SVGAGI (reference sequence). The CDR3 is made up of 12 amino acids. The chain's CDR3 is CASSYPGDTQYF. The CDR3 DNA reads TGTGCCAGCAGTTACCCGGGAGATACGCAGTATTTT.